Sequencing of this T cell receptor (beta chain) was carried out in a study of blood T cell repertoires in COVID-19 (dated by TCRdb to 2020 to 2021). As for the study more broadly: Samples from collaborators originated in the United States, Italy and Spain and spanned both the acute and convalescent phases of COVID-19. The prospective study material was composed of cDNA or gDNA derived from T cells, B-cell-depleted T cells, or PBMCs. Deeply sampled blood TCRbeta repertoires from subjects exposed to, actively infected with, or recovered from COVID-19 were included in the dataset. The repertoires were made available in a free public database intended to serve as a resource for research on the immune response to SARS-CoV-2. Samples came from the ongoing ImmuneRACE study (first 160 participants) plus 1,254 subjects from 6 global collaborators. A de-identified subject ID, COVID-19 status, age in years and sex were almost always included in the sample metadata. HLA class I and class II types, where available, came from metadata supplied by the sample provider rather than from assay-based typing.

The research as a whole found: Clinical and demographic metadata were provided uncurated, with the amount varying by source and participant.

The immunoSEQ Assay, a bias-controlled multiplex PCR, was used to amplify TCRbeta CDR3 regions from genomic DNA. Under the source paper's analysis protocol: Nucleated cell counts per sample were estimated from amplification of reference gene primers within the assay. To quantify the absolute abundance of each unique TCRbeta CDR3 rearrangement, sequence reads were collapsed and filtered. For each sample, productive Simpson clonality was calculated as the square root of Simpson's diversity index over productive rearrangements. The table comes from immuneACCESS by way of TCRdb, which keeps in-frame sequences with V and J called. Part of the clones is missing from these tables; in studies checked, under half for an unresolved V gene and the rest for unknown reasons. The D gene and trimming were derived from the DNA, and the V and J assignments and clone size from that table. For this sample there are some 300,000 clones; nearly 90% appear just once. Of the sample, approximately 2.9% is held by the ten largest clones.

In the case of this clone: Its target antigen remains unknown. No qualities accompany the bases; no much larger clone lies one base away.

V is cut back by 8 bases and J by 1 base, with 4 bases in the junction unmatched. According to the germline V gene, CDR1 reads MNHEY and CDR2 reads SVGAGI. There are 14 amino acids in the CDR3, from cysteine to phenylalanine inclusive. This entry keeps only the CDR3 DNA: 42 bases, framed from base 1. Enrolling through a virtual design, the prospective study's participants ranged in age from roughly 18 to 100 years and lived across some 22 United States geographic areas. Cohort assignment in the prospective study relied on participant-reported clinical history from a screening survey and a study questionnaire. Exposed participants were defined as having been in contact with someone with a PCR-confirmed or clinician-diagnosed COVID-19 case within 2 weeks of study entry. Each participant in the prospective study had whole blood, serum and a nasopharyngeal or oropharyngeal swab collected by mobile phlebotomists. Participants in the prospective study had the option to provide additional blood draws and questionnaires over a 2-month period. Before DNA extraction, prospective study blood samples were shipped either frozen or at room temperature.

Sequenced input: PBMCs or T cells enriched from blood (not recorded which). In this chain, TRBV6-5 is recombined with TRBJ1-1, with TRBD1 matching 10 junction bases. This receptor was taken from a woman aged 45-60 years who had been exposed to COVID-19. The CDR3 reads CASGGDRGNTEAFF. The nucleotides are TGTGCCAGCGGGGGGGACAGGGGGAACACTGAAGCTTTCTTT.